The rows below give T cell receptor beta chains drawn from one sample of a study of response to subunit inactivated influenza vaccine. TCRdb used MiXCR to reprocess the RT-PCR reads, holding one entry per CDR3 protein. The sample includes more than 550,000 distinct CDR3 sequences, 10% to 15% of them seen just once. Sequences were derived from PBMCs from blood, sampled on the day of vaccination. The origin of the receptors is a man aged 45-60 years who received an inactivated influenza vaccine. Each CDR3 is given with its conserved first and last residue. The D gene is left open where the match is weak. Clone size is not always given. Where it is, it says once, few, many or a class for expanded clones.

abundance: few
v_gene: TRBV3-1
d_gene: -
j_gene: TRBJ2-1
CDR3aa: CASSQAQATRNEQFF
CDR3nt: TGTGCCAGCAGCCAAGCTCAAGCAACGAGGAATGAGCAGTTCTTC

abundance: -
v_gene: TRBV2
d_gene: -
j_gene: TRBJ2-7
CDR3aa: CASSPIVRGGYEQYF
CDR3nt: TGTGCCAGCAGCCCTATCGTAAGGGGAGGCTACGAGCAGTACTTC

abundance: few
v_gene: TRBV7-6
d_gene: TRBD2
j_gene: TRBJ2-3
CDR3aa: CASSRSSGATDTQYF
CDR3nt: TGTGCCAGCAGCCGCTCTAGCGGGGCAACAGATACGCAGTATTTT

abundance: -
v_gene: TRBV7-2
d_gene: -
j_gene: TRBJ2-7
CDR3aa: CASSLDRRVTYEQYF
CDR3nt: TGTGCCAGCAGCTTAGACCGCAGGGTGACCTACGAGCAGTACTTC

abundance: many
v_gene: TRBV7-6
d_gene: TRBD2
j_gene: TRBJ2-7
CDR3aa: CASSLGTSGSYEQYF
CDR3nt: TGTGCCAGCAGCTTAGGGACTAGCGGATCCTACGAGCAGTACTTC

abundance: -
v_gene: TRBV7-9
d_gene: -
j_gene: TRBJ1-2
CDR3aa: CASSTREGVQGYTF
CDR3nt: TGTGCCAGCAGCACACGAGAGGGCGTGCAGGGCTACACCTTC

abundance: -
v_gene: TRBV11-2
d_gene: -
j_gene: TRBJ2-2
CDR3aa: CASSLGQVRTGELFF
CDR3nt: TGTGCCAGCAGCTTGGGCCAGGTGCGCACCGGGGAGCTGTTTTTT

abundance: -
v_gene: TRBV5-1
d_gene: -
j_gene: TRBJ1-5
CDR3aa: CASSLGLAQPQHF
CDR3nt: TGCGCCAGCAGCTTGGGGTTGGCTCAGCCCCAGCATTTT

abundance: few
v_gene: TRBV20-1
d_gene: -
j_gene: TRBJ1-2
CDR3aa: CSARGFRQGEGDGYTF
CDR3nt: TGCAGTGCTAGAGGGTTTAGGCAGGGCGAGGGGGATGGCTACACCTTC

abundance: few
v_gene: TRBV27
d_gene: -
j_gene: TRBJ2-2
CDR3aa: CASSITSDVTGELFF
CDR3nt: TGTGCCAGCAGTATAACTAGTGACGTGACCGGGGAGCTGTTTTTT

abundance: few
v_gene: TRBV4-1
d_gene: TRBD2
j_gene: TRBJ2-1
CDR3aa: CASSLWPSGIAYNEQFF
CDR3nt: TGCGCCAGCAGCCTTTGGCCTAGCGGTATAGCCTACAATGAGCAGTTCTTC

abundance: -
v_gene: TRBV5-1
d_gene: -
j_gene: TRBJ1-6
CDR3aa: CASSREDGTNSPLHF
CDR3nt: TGCGCCAGCAGCCGAGAAGACGGAACCAATTCACCCCTCCACTTT

abundance: -
v_gene: TRBV24-1
d_gene: -
j_gene: TRBJ2-5
CDR3aa: CATSDNRAGQETQYF
CDR3nt: TGTGCCACCAGTGATAACCGGGCAGGTCAAGAGACCCAGTACTTC

abundance: few
v_gene: TRBV5-6
d_gene: TRBD1
j_gene: TRBJ2-1
CDR3aa: CASSFGTGVGEQFF
CDR3nt: TGTGCCAGCAGCTTCGGGACAGGGGTAGGTGAGCAGTTCTTC

abundance: -
v_gene: TRBV7-2
d_gene: TRBD1
j_gene: TRBJ1-2
CDR3aa: CASSLTYLDRAGYTF
CDR3nt: TGTGCCAGCAGCCTGACTTATCTGGACAGGGCTGGCTACACCTTC

abundance: -
v_gene: TRBV2
d_gene: -
j_gene: TRBJ1-3
CDR3aa: CASSGDGNTIYF
CDR3nt: TGTGCCAGCAGTGGAGATGGAAACACCATATATTTT

abundance: -
v_gene: TRBV27
d_gene: TRBD1
j_gene: TRBJ2-3
CDR3aa: CASSFLGQGGTDTQYF
CDR3nt: TGTGCCAGCAGTTTTTTGGGTCAGGGGGGCACAGATACGCAGTATTTT

abundance: few
v_gene: TRBV5-1
d_gene: -
j_gene: TRBJ2-7
CDR3aa: CASSLTADEQYF
CDR3nt: TGCGCCAGCAGCTTGACGGCCGACGAGCAGTACTTC

abundance: -
v_gene: TRBV3-1
d_gene: -
j_gene: TRBJ1-1
CDR3aa: CASSQVSQYTEAFF
CDR3nt: TGTGCCAGCAGCCAAGTCAGCCAATACACTGAAGCTTTCTTT

abundance: many
v_gene: TRBV29-1
d_gene: -
j_gene: TRBJ2-5
CDR3aa: CSVEGRYQETQYF
CDR3nt: TGCAGCGTTGAAGGGCGGTACCAAGAGACCCAGTACTTC

abundance: few
v_gene: TRBV29-1
d_gene: TRBD1
j_gene: TRBJ2-1
CDR3aa: CSVRRAGGEGSSYNEQFF
CDR3nt: TGCAGCGTTCGACGGGCAGGGGGCGAAGGGAGCTCCTACAATGAGCAGTTCTTC

abundance: few
v_gene: TRBV28
d_gene: -
j_gene: TRBJ1-2
CDR3aa: CASSAGSSGYTF
CDR3nt: TGTGCCAGCAGCGCAGGCTCTTCTGGCTACACCTTC

abundance: -
v_gene: TRBV24-1
d_gene: TRBD2
j_gene: TRBJ2-3
CDR3aa: CATSEYTSGRTDTQYF
CDR3nt: TGTGCCACCAGTGAGTATACTAGCGGACGCACAGATACGCAGTATTTT

abundance: few
v_gene: TRBV12-3/TRBV12-4
d_gene: TRBD1
j_gene: TRBJ1-1
CDR3aa: CASRTTGETFF
CDR3nt: TGTGCCAGCAGAACGACAGGGGAGACTTTCTTT

abundance: few
v_gene: TRBV11-1
d_gene: TRBD1
j_gene: TRBJ2-2
CDR3aa: CASSHGRDSGANTGELFF
CDR3nt: TGTGCCAGCAGCCACGGAAGGGACAGTGGGGCCAACACCGGGGAGCTGTTTTTT

abundance: -
v_gene: TRBV4-1
d_gene: -
j_gene: TRBJ1-5
CDR3aa: CASSQEFRGAQPQHF
CDR3nt: TGCGCCAGCAGCCAAGAATTCCGGGGGGCGCAGCCCCAGCATTTT

abundance: few
v_gene: TRBV7-9
d_gene: -
j_gene: TRBJ2-3
CDR3aa: CASSQDHRTDTQYF
CDR3nt: TGTGCCAGCAGCCAGGACCATCGCACAGATACGCAGTATTTT

abundance: -
v_gene: TRBV3-1
d_gene: -
j_gene: TRBJ1-2
CDR3aa: CASSQDRFYGYTF
CDR3nt: TGTGCCAGCAGCCAAGACAGGTTCTATGGCTACACCTTC

abundance: many
v_gene: TRBV28
d_gene: -
j_gene: TRBJ1-1
CDR3aa: CASRGNTEAFF
CDR3nt: TGTGCCAGCAGGGGGAACACTGAAGCTTTCTTT

abundance: -
v_gene: TRBV4-2
d_gene: -
j_gene: TRBJ2-7
CDR3aa: CASSQDIRGEQYF
CDR3nt: TGTGCCAGCAGCCAAGACATAAGGGGCGAGCAGTACTTC

abundance: many
v_gene: TRBV29-1
d_gene: -
j_gene: TRBJ2-7
CDR3aa: CSVNKDRYEQYF
CDR3nt: TGCAGCGTAAATAAGGACAGATACGAGCAGTACTTC

abundance: few
v_gene: TRBV29-1
d_gene: TRBD1
j_gene: TRBJ2-1
CDR3aa: CSVIRTGVSDGEQFF
CDR3nt: TGCAGCGTGATCCGGACAGGGGTTAGCGACGGTGAGCAGTTCTTC

abundance: -
v_gene: TRBV21-1
d_gene: -
j_gene: TRBJ2-5
CDR3aa: CASFRGTKHKETQYF
CDR3nt: TGTGCCAGCTTTAGAGGGACGAAACATAAAGAGACCCAGTACTTC

abundance: many
v_gene: TRBV29-1
d_gene: -
j_gene: TRBJ2-2
CDR3aa: CSVGLRTNTGELFF
CDR3nt: TGCAGCGTCGGACTACGTACTAACACCGGGGAGCTGTTTTTT

abundance: few
v_gene: TRBV6-5
d_gene: -
j_gene: TRBJ2-3
CDR3aa: CASSYSRGYTDTQYF
CDR3nt: TGTGCCAGCAGTTACTCGAGGGGGTACACAGATACGCAGTATTTT

abundance: few
v_gene: TRBV6-4
d_gene: TRBD1
j_gene: TRBJ1-1
CDR3aa: CASSETDRDKAFF
CDR3nt: TGTGCCAGCAGTGAAACCGACAGGGATAAGGCTTTCTTT

abundance: few
v_gene: TRBV7-9
d_gene: -
j_gene: TRBJ2-5
CDR3aa: CASSFTFQQETQYF
CDR3nt: TGTGCCAGCAGCTTCACTTTTCAACAAGAGACCCAGTACTTC